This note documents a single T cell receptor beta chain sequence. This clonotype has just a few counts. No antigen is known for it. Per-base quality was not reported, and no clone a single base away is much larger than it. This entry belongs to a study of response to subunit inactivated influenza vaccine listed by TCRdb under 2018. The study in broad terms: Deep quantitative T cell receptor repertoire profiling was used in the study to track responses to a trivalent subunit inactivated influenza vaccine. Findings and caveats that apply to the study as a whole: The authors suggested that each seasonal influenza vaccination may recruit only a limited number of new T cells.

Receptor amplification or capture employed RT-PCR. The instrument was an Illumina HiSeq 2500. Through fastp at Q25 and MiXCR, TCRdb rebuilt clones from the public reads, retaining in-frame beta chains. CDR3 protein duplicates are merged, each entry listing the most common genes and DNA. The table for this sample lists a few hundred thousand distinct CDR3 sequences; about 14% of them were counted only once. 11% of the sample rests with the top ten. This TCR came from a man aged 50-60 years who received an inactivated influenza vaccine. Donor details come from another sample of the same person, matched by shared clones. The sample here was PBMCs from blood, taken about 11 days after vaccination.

The CDR3 is CASSLEGLIQYF. The sequenced DNA: TGTGCCAGCAGCTTAGAGGGTCTCATTCAGTACTTC. Recombination connected TRBV7-9 to TRBJ2-4; confidence is insufficient to name the D gene. The V end loses 1 base and the J end loses 9 bases, and a stretch of 7 bases separates them. As encoded in the germline V gene (reference sequence), CDR1 is SEHNR while CDR2 is FQNEAQ. The CDR3 starts with the cysteine, ends with the phenylalanine, and has 12 residues. CDR3 DNA only is kept here, 36 bases in frame from base 1.